This note documents a single TCR beta chain sequence. This CDR3 region has 14 residues. CDR1 and CDR2 (germline): SGHVS, FNYEAQ. V lost 6 bases, J lost 3 bases, and 8 bases stayed unmatched. The data are from a study of technical replicates of blood from a few donors. Only in-frame clones appear in the TCRdb table, and some are missing; sequencing was by immunoSEQ multiplex PCR. The table lists about 75,000 clones, around 91% of them singletons. Sequenced sample: T cells isolated from PBMCs. This TCR was sampled from a human donor in good health. Some clones in this sample may be carry-over from other donors' samples. The V and J genes are TRBV7-6 and TRBJ2-7; 7 bases map to TRBD2. The DNA of the CDR3 is TGTGCCAGCAGTGGGAGGGGACGATACTACGAGCAGTACTTC. It codes for CASSGRGRYYEQYF.